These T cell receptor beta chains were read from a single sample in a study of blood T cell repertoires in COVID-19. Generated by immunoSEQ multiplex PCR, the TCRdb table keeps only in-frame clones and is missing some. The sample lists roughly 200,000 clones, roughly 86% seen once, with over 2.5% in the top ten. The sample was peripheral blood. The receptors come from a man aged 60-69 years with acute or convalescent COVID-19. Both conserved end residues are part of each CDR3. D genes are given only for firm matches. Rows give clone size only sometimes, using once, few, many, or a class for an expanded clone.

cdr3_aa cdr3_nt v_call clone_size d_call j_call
CASSPSRRLNTEAFF TGTGCCAGCTCACCCTCCAGGCGCTTGAACACTGAAGCTTTCTTT TRBV18 NA NA TRBJ1-1
CASRRDFTDTQYF TGTGCCAGTCGAAGGGACTTCACAGATACGCAGTATTTT TRBV6-5 once NA TRBJ2-3
CASSQEIQIWGTGGETQYF TGTGCCAGCAGCCAAGAAATCCAAATATGGGGGACAGGTGGGGAGACCCAGTACTTC TRBV3-1/TRBV3-2 NA TRBD1 TRBJ2-5
CASSHDRGSGEKLFF TGCGCCAGCAGCCACGACAGGGGCAGCGGTGAAAAACTGTTTTTT TRBV4-3 NA TRBD1 TRBJ1-4
CASSRGQSYGYTF TGTGCCAGCAGCCGGGGACAGTCCTATGGCTACACCTTC TRBV7-8 NA TRBD1 TRBJ1-2
CASCPGTGGTGELFF TGCGCCAGCTGTCCCGGGACAGGGGGCACCGGGGAGCTGTTTTTT TRBV5-1 NA TRBD1 TRBJ2-2
CASSLLGQTNTEAFF TGTGCCAGCAGCTTGTTGGGACAGACGAACACTGAAGCTTTCTTT TRBV5-6 NA TRBD1 TRBJ1-1
CASRLTGGAGGYTF TGTGCCAGCAGATTAACAGGGGGCGCGGGTGGCTACACCTTC TRBV11-2 NA TRBD1 TRBJ1-2
CASRPAASGGAHEQFF TGCGCCAGCAGGCCAGCCGCTAGCGGGGGGGCCCATGAGCAGTTCTTC TRBV5-1 once TRBD2 TRBJ2-1
CATSDRDRGRDEQFF TGTGCCACCAGTGATCGGGACAGGGGGCGGGATGAGCAGTTCTTC TRBV24-1 NA TRBD1 TRBJ2-1
CASGPPYSGGGTEAFF TGTGCTAGTGGTCCTCCGTATTCGGGGGGAGGCACTGAAGCTTTCTTT TRBV12-5 NA NA TRBJ1-1
CASSVGTDRFKFYEQYF TGTGCCAGCAGCGTTGGGACGGACAGGTTTAAGTTCTACGAGCAGTACTTC TRBV9 NA TRBD1 TRBJ2-7
CASSVTGTENTEAFF TGCGCCAGCAGCGTGACCGGGACAGAAAACACTGAAGCTTTCTTT TRBV5-1 few TRBD1 TRBJ1-1
CASSYETGFYQPQHF TGTGCCAGCAGTTATGAGACAGGGTTCTATCAGCCCCAGCATTTT TRBV6-6 NA TRBD1 TRBJ1-5
CASSPKIIKDRGLYEQYF TGTGCCAGCAGCCCCAAGATCATTAAGGACAGGGGGCTTTACGAGCAGTACTTC TRBV3-1/TRBV3-2 NA TRBD1 TRBJ2-7
CASRGSRGGFTGELFF TGCGCCAGCAGGGGCTCTCGGGGGGGTTTTACCGGGGAGCTGTTTTTT TRBV4-1 NA TRBD2 TRBJ2-2
CASSLWTGGTNEKLFF TGTGCCAGCAGTTTATGGACGGGGGGGACTAATGAAAAACTGTTTTTT TRBV27 NA NA TRBJ1-4
CASSPRTFGNTEAFF TGTGCCAGCTCACCGCGGACATTCGGGAACACTGAAGCTTTCTTT TRBV18 NA NA TRBJ1-1
CASSIQGAAGNTIYF TGTGCCAGCAGCATCCAGGGGGCAGCTGGAAACACCATATATTTT TRBV11-2 NA TRBD1 TRBJ1-3
CASSFWASGGHNEQFF TGTGCCAGCAGTTTCTGGGCTAGCGGGGGCCATAATGAGCAGTTCTTC TRBV27 NA TRBD2 TRBJ2-1
CASSIDRYIQYF TGTGCCAGTAGTATAGACAGATACATTCAGTACTTC TRBV19 once NA TRBJ2-4
CASSLPGGEQYF TGTGCCAGCAGCCTACCCGGGGGGGAGCAGTACTTC TRBV6-5 NA TRBD2 TRBJ2-7
CAWAEAFNEKLFF TGTGCCTGGGCCGAGGCATTTAATGAAAAACTGTTTTTT TRBV30 NA NA TRBJ1-4
CASSQEGGTDNYGYTF TGTGCCAGCAGCCAAGAAGGGGGGACAGATAACTATGGCTACACCTTC TRBV4-2 NA TRBD1 TRBJ1-2
CASSADRGNEKLFF TGTGCCAGCAGCGCGGACAGGGGTAATGAAAAACTGTTTTTT TRBV7-9 NA TRBD1 TRBJ1-4
CASSPGEGNQPQHF TGTGCCAGCTCACCAGGGGAGGGCAATCAGCCCCAGCATTTT TRBV18 NA NA TRBJ1-5
CASSDPRDEQYF TGTGCCAGCAGTGACCCCAGGGACGAGCAGTACTTC TRBV6-2/TRBV6-3 NA NA TRBJ2-7
CASSQQGQVPGANVLTF TGTGCCAGCAGCCAACAGGGACAGGTCCCTGGGGCCAACGTCCTGACTTTC TRBV4-2 NA TRBD1 TRBJ2-6
CSVTGHGSTNEKLFF TGCAGCGTGACGGGACACGGATCAACTAATGAAAAACTGTTTTTT TRBV29-1 NA NA TRBJ1-4
CAISESSGGDSSYEQYF TGTGCCATCAGTGAATCTAGCGGGGGTGACAGCTCCTACGAGCAGTACTTC TRBV10-3 NA TRBD2 TRBJ2-7
CASSLARGSLALSTDTQYF TGCGCCAGCAGCTTGGCTAGGGGTAGTCTAGCGCTAAGCACAGATACGCAGTATTTT TRBV5-1 NA NA TRBJ2-3